This T cell receptor (beta chain) was recorded in a study of graft-versus-host responses after intestinal transplantation. For the study at large: The recipients all started with anti-thymocyte globulin induction and then took tacrolimus and steroids for three to four years.

Method: immunoSEQ multiplex PCR; TCRdb's copy keeps in-frame clones and lacks some. This table has 45,000 to 60,000 clones, roughly 95% appearing once. This CDR3 is built from 12 residues. Germline V gene data show CDR1 as SEHNR and CDR2 as FQNEAQ (reference sequence). Trimming removed 6 bases from V and 8 bases from J, with 13 bases in between. Study findings and constraints: Peak circulating GvH clone levels were associated with early post-transplant HvG declines.

Details on this clone: As yet, its antigen is unknown.

Sequences were derived from unstimulated CD8+ T cells sorted from spleen or lymph node cells, sampled before transplant. The receptor was isolated from a human donor who was the organ donor for an intestinal transplant. J is TRBJ1-2 and V is TRBV7-9; D uncertain. The CDR3 coding sequence is TGTGCCAGCAGGTCGCATTTGCGGGGCTACACCTTC. Its protein is CASRSHLRGYTF.